This TCR beta chain is drawn from a study of spatial heterogeneity in lung cancer. The wider study: Follow-up PBMC specimens underwent sequencing when available; their median timing was around 2 years after resection. Each unique TCR and UMI combination was seen more than ten times on average in raw reads. Study results and limitations: Ubiquitous expanded tumor TCRs showed up in blood more at resection than follow-up.

MiXCR was run by TCRdb on the 5' RACE reads, yielding one entry per CDR3 protein. The sample has around 1,200 distinct CDR3 sequences, less than 30% seen once; the top ten hold just over 20%. In its sample, this clonotype ranks as large. Its specificity is unknown. Time point described: blood at routine non-recurrence follow-up after resection. Unsorted whole RNA samples from tumor, nontumor lung or frozen PBMC were sequenced. V lost 2 bases to trimming and J lost 3 bases, with 14 bases between them. The CDR3 sequence is 16 residues long. CDR1 SEHNR and CDR2 FQNEAQ come from the germline V gene (reference sequence).

The source of this sequence is a male donor with early-stage non-small cell lung cancer. The genes are TRBV7-9 and TRBJ2-1; TRBD2 is a possible D gene (6 bases). The sample was PBMCs, taken at follow-up. The DNA of the CDR3 is TGTGCCAGCAGCTTATCCCCGGGAGCTTTCTACAATGAGCAGTTCTTC. It encodes CASSLSPGAFYNEQFF.